Each of the 20 T cell receptor beta chains below was sequenced from the same sample in a study of OX40 agonist ivuxolimab in advanced cancers. Sequencing used immunoSEQ multiplex PCR; TCRdb keeps in-frame clones, though not all of them. The sample records some 82,000 clones, over 75% being singletons. The sample consisted of CD4+ or CD8+ T cells sorted from blood, taken in a trial of the OX40 agonist ivuxolimab. These receptors all stem from an adult with an advanced solid tumor such as melanoma, head and neck, liver or kidney cancer.

The J gene is TRBJ2-1, the V gene TRBV18, with 11 bases fitting TRBD2. The CDR3 contains 15 residues. The germline V gene has CDR1 KGHSH and CDR2 LQKENI. V shed 3 bases and J 7 bases; nucleotides not matched to a gene: 5. The CDR3 here is CASSPAGTSGNEQFF. The CDR3 DNA follows: TGTGCCAGCTCACCGGCCGGGACTAGCGGTAATGAGCAGTTCTTC. The variable domain in full, with the rest retrieved from reference TRBV18 and TRBJ2-1, is NAGVMQNPRHLVRRRGQEARLRCSPMKGHSHVYWYRQLPEEGLKFMVYLQKENIIDESGMPKERFSAEFPKEGPSILRIQQVVRGDSAAYFCASSPAGTSGNEQFFGPGTRLTVL.

J is TRBJ2-3 and V is TRBV27; 8 bases are a match to TRBD2. The CDR3 contains 16 residues. Germline trimming cut 5 bases from V and 5 bases from J; bases unmatched to any gene: 12. Germline V gene sequence: CDR1 MNHEY, CDR2 SMNVEV (reference sequence). The CDR3 region has the DNA TGTGCCAGCAGTCCCCCGGGTAGCGGGATGAGAGATACGCAGTATTTT. The encoded protein is CASSPPGSGMRDTQYF.

The chain carries TRBV7-8 and TRBJ1-1; D possibly corresponds to TRBD1 (5 bases). The ends were cut back, 1 base at V and 6 bases at J, with 6 bases in the middle. The germline V gene has CDR1 SGHVS and CDR2 FQNEAQ. The CDR3 spans 12 residues. CDR3 loop: CASSLGGSEAFF. CDR3 sequence (DNA): TGTGCCAGCAGCTTAGGGGGGTCTGAAGCTTTCTTT.

This clone was counted a single time. The chain uses TRBV29-1 and TRBJ2-1; D may be TRBD1 or TRBD2 (5 bases each). Germline CDR1 SQVTM, CDR2 ANQGSEA. Trimming shortened V by 6 bases and J by 4 bases, and 16 bases separated the two germline ends. The CDR3 is 14 amino acids. CDR3 DNA: TGCAGCGTAGAGGGGAATCCTGTTTACAATGAGCAGTTCTTC. It is translated as CSVEGNPVYNEQFF.

This chain's CDR3 is CASRVNLATDTQYF. In DNA form, the CDR3 reads TGTGCCAGCAGAGTGAACCTAGCCACAGATACGCAGTATTTT. The gene calls are TRBV2 and TRBJ2-3, with D maybe TRBD2 (5 bases). Trimming took off 6 bases at V and 2 bases at J, with 12 bases between the two ends. The CDR3 extends over 14 amino acids. Germline V gene data show CDR1 as SNHLY and CDR2 as FYNNEI.

This chain connects TRBV27 to TRBJ2-2, with D perhaps matching TRBD1 (5 bases). The ends were cut back, 7 bases at V and 6 bases at J, with 21 bases in the middle. The CDR3 has 16 residues. Germline V gene lookup returns CDR1 MNHEY and CDR2 SMNVEV (reference sequence). CDR3 coding DNA: TGTGCCAGCACCCCCTCGGGCAGGGTTTTGCCCGGGGAGCTGTTTTTT. Translating it yields CASTPSGRVLPGELFF.

This chain links TRBV29-1 with TRBJ2-1; TRBD1 or TRBD2 may be the D gene (5 bases each). Trimming took 6 bases from V and 5 from J, leaving 14 bases between them. The CDR3 is 13 residues long. The germline V gene has CDR1 SQVTM and CDR2 ANQGSEA. Here the CDR3 reads CSVGTGFDNEQFF. CDR3 DNA sequence: TGCAGCGTCGGGACGGGGTTCGACAATGAGCAGTTCTTC.

The rearrangement uses TRBV25-1 and TRBJ2-2, with D possibly TRBD1 on 6 matching bases. Germline V gives CDR1 MGHDK, CDR2 SYGVNS. Between the trimmed V and J ends, which lost 11 bases and 2 bases, there was a span of 15 bases. The CDR3 is 14 residues long. CDR3 sequence (DNA): TGTGCCGTATCTGGGGGACACAACACCGGGGAGCTGTTTTTT. Its protein is CAVSGGHNTGELFF.

The V gene is TRBV21-1, the J gene TRBJ2-6; the table calls TRBD1, which could not be checked here. TRBV21-1 is a pseudogene segment. The CDR3 is made up of 17 amino acids. This CDR3 reads CASHEYIQGNGANVLTF. CDR3 bases: TGTGCCAGCCATGAATATATCCAGGGGAACGGGGCCAACGTCCTGACTTTC.

V and J are TRBV25-1 and TRBJ2-6, with 7 bases identical to TRBD1. Germline CDR1 and CDR2: MGHDK and SYGVNS. There are 16 residues in the CDR3. Trimming at V came to 7 bases and at J to 0 bases, leaving 6 bases not matched to a gene. CDR3 DNA sequence: TGTGCCAGCACGACAGGGAGCTACTCTGGGGCCAACGTCCTGACTTTC. It encodes CASTTGSYSGANVLTF.

The genes are TRBV29-1 and TRBJ2-1; D unresolved. Germline CDR1 SQVTM, CDR2 ANQGSEA. The CDR3 covers 14 residues. Trimming cost V 3 bases and J 0 bases, with 9 bases left between them. The CDR3 DNA is TGCAGCGTTGACCCCAGGAGCTCCTACAATGAGCAGTTCTTC. It encodes CSVDPRSSYNEQFF.

This chain joins TRBV28 and TRBJ1-2; the D is unclear. Germline V gives CDR1 MDHEN, CDR2 SYDVKM. V was shortened by 3 bases and J by 8 bases, with 10 bases between the two germline ends. The CDR3 is made up of 12 amino acids. The CDR3 sequence: CASSLEKWGYTF. The CDR3 nucleotides read TGTGCCAGCAGTTTGGAGAAGTGGGGCTACACCTTC.

The sample holds a few counts of this clone. This chain links TRBV6-5 with TRBJ2-1; 8 bases agree with TRBD2. The CDR3 consists of 14 residues. Trimming cost V 4 bases and J 8 bases; bases outside gene matches: 7. Germline V gene lookup returns CDR1 MNHEY and CDR2 SVGAGI. The CDR3 loop reads CASSLTGGPDEQFF. The CDR3 DNA is TGTGCCAGCAGTTTGACGGGAGGGCCAGATGAGCAGTTCTTC.

V usage is TRBV4-1 and J usage is TRBJ2-3; D is ambiguous. V was clipped by 0 bases and J by 1 base, with 14 bases between them. Germline V gives CDR1 MGHRA, CDR2 YSYEKL. The CDR3 contains 17 residues. The chain's CDR3 is CASSQDEALLRTDTQYF. The CDR3 DNA reads as TGCGCCAGCAGCCAAGACGAAGCGCTACTGCGCACAGATACGCAGTATTTT.

This clone was observed a handful of times. A junction end diverges from the germline sequence, so it may reflect a read error. The rearrangement uses TRBV27 and TRBJ1-2; tentatively, D is TRBD1 (6 bases). This CDR3 contains 15 residues. CDR1 MNHEY and CDR2 SMNVEV come from the germline V gene (reference sequence). CDR3 nucleotides: TGTGCCAGCAGTTTGGCAGGGGCTAGCGGCCTCCACCCCCCCTTC. It specifies CASSLAGASGLHPPF.

This clone turned up a few times. V and J are TRBV28 and TRBJ1-4; D unclear. Germline assignment: CDR1 MDHEN and CDR2 SYDVKM. The CDR3 covers 14 residues. V gave up 3 bases and J gave up 7 bases, with 12 bases separating them. The CDR3 sequence is CASSFPRAGEKLFF. As DNA, the CDR3 is TGTGCCAGCAGTTTCCCCCGGGCGGGTGAAAAACTGTTTTTT.

The chain recombines TRBV4-2 with TRBJ2-3; unclear D gene. The CDR3 covers 14 residues. Germline V gene lookup returns CDR1 LGHNA and CDR2 YNFKEQ. Trimming took off 0 bases at V and 3 bases at J, with 7 bases between the two ends. CDR3 bases: TGTGCCAGCAGCCAAGAAATGACAACAGATACGCAGTATTTT. Translation gives CASSQEMTTDTQYF.

The chain has TRBV6-5 and TRBJ2-1; D perhaps matches TRBD2 (5 bases). Trimming shortened V by 4 bases and J by 12 bases, and 19 bases separated the two germline ends. The CDR3 has 14 residues. Germline values: CDR1 MNHEY, CDR2 SVGAGI. In nucleotides, the CDR3 is TGTGCCAGCAGTTCCCCCCGGGGATCTATGGGGCAGTTCTTC. This translates into CASSSPRGSMGQFF.

The J gene is TRBJ2-7, the V gene TRBV28; tentative D call: TRBD2 (5 bases). The ends were cut back, 5 bases at V and 2 bases at J, with 10 bases in the middle. The CDR3 is 13 residues long. Germline-derived CDR1 and CDR2 are MDHEN and SYDVKM. The CDR3 DNA reads TGTGCCAGCAGTACTAGTGGTCCCTACGAGCAGTACTTC. Its protein is CASSTSGPYEQYF.

The J gene is TRBJ1-5, the V gene TRBV6-6, with no clear D. Trimming took 5 bases from V and 4 from J, leaving 15 bases between them. Germline V gene sequence: CDR1 MNHNY, CDR2 SVGAGI (reference sequence). The CDR3 covers 15 residues. CDR3 protein: CASSKTAGGNQPQHF. The CDR3 coding sequence is TGTGCCAGCAGTAAAACGGCGGGAGGAAATCAGCCCCAGCATTTT.